This TCR beta chain stems from a study of blood T cell repertoires in COVID-19. Study context: From T cells, B-cell-depleted T cells, or PBMCs came the material, which was cDNA or gDNA.

CDR1 and CDR2 from the germline V gene are MNHEY and SMNVEV (reference sequence). V lost 2 bases and J lost 0, with 11 bases in between. The CDR3 length is 16 residues. As processed by the authors: From reference gene primer amplification, estimates of nucleated cell counts were derived. TCRdb's copy holds only in-frame clones and misses some; the assay was immunoSEQ multiplex PCR. Clonal size and the V and J genes are those of that table, whereas D and trimming came from the DNA. The table includes roughly 100,000 clones, 85% detected once. This chain uses TRBV27 with TRBJ2-1, with unresolved D. The TCR was taken from a woman in her 70s with active or convalescent COVID-19. Sequenced input: peripheral blood. The CDR3: CASSLRPTNSYNEQFF. As DNA, the CDR3 is TGTGCCAGCAGTTTACGCCCTACTAACTCCTACAATGAGCAGTTCTTC.